The subject of this entry is one TCR beta chain. Trimming removed 0 bases from V and 5 bases from J, with 15 bases in between. This CDR3 has 15 residues. Germline CDR1 SGHRS, CDR2 YFSETQ. The source of the sample is a study of technical replicates of blood from several donors. Method: immunoSEQ multiplex PCR; TCRdb's copy keeps in-frame clones and lacks some. Of about 66,000 clones listed, 85% to 95% are singletons. This receptor was identified in a human donor in good health. The rearrangement links TRBV5-1 to TRBJ2-7; D is possibly TRBD2 (5 bases). What was sequenced was T cells isolated from PBMCs. The CDR3 DNA reads TGCGCCAGCAGCTTGGTCACGGGGTTGGACGACGAGCAGTACTTC. This codes for CASSLVTGLDDEQYF.